Presented here are 10 T cell receptor beta chains from one specimen sequenced in a study of blood T cell repertoires in COVID-19. Here immunoSEQ multiplex PCR was the method, and the copy in TCRdb shows in-frame clones only, minus some. The table has around 49,000 clones, 93% seen once. The sequenced sample consisted of peripheral blood. The source of these receptors is a man between 60 and 70 years old with COVID-19, enrolled during active disease.

The J gene is TRBJ2-7, the V gene TRBV18, with D possibly being TRBD1 (8 bases). The CDR3 sequence is 16 residues long. Germline CDR1 KGHSH, CDR2 LQKENI. The V end was cut by 0 bases, the J end by 0 bases, with 12 bases between. The CDR3 spells CASSPPTGGGSYEQYF. CDR3 bases: TGTGCCAGCTCACCACCAACAGGGGGGGGCTCCTACGAGCAGTACTTC.

V is TRBV30 and J is TRBJ1-5, with unresolved D. Trimming cost V 0 bases and J 0 bases, with 9 bases left between them. Germline loops: CDR1 GTSNPN, CDR2 SVGIG (reference sequence). CDR3 length: 15 residues. For the CDR3, the DNA is TGTGCCTGGAGTGTTGGTAGCTATAGCAATCAGCCCCAGCATTTT. Protein sequence: CAWSVGSYSNQPQHF.

The chain is built from TRBV5-4 and TRBJ2-1; D perhaps matches TRBD2 (5 bases). The germline V gene encodes CDR1 SGHNT and CDR2 YYREEE (reference sequence). V was cut by 2 bases and J by 6 bases, with 15 bases left in between. This CDR3 contains 15 residues. The CDR3 spells CASSLSASGINEQFF. As DNA, the CDR3 is TGTGCCAGCAGCTTATCAGCTTCGGGGATCAATGAGCAGTTCTTC.

The J gene is TRBJ1-5, the V gene TRBV4-2; possibly TRBD1 for D (5 bases). The CDR3 totals 17 residues. The germline gives CDR1 LGHNA, CDR2 YNFKEQ. Trimming cost V 1 base and J 0 bases, with 13 bases left between them. CDR3 nucleotides: TGTGCCAGCAGCCAAGTCCAGACAGCTTCTAGCAATCAGCCCCAGCATTTT. Protein: CASSQVQTASSNQPQHF.

This chain uses TRBV6-4 with TRBJ1-2, with 11 bases matching TRBD1. From germline, CDR1 is MRHNA and CDR2 SNTAGT. V lost 0 bases, J lost 8 bases, and 8 bases stayed unmatched. This CDR3 has 16 amino acids. DNA of the CDR3: TGTGCCAGCAGTGACTCCCGGACAGGGGGCGCGAGGGGCTACACCTTC. Amino acid sequence: CASSDSRTGGARGYTF.

The chain has TRBV19 and TRBJ1-1, with TRBD1 identical over 7 bases. Trimming took 4 bases from V and 2 from J; bases not matched to a gene: 10. CDR1 is LNHDA and CDR2 is SQIVND in the germline V gene (reference sequence). The CDR3 contains 16 residues. The CDR3 bases are TGTGCCAGTAGTACCCCCCACGGACAGGCCAACACTGAAGCTTTCTTT. Its protein product is CASSTPHGQANTEAFF.

V is TRBV7-2 and J is TRBJ2-3, with TRBD2 matching over 7 bases. The CDR3 is 17 amino acids. V was clipped by 2 bases and J by 4 bases; unmatched bases: 12. CDR1 and CDR2 from the germline V gene are SGHTA and FQGNSA. The CDR3 nucleotides are TGTGCCAGCAGCTTAAGGGCGGGCGGGAGTGTCCCAGATACGCAGTATTTT. This gives the protein CASSLRAGGSVPDTQYF. Full variable domain (missing parts from reference TRBV7-2 and TRBJ2-3): GAGVSQSPSNKVTEKGKDVELRCDPISGHTALYWYRQSLGQGLEFLIYFQGNSAPDKSGLPSDRFSAERTGGSVSTLTIQRTQQEDSAVYLCASSLRAGGSVPDTQYFGPGTRLTVL.

The gene calls are TRBV9 and TRBJ1-2, with TRBD1 identical over 7 bases. V shed 0 bases, J shed 7 bases, and the junction held 3 bases outside the gene matches. The length of the CDR3 is 13 residues. Germline assignment: CDR1 SGDLS and CDR2 YYNGEE. The CDR3 DNA follows: TGTGCCAGCAGCGTAGGGCAGGGGGGTGGCTACACCTTC. This codes for CASSVGQGGGYTF. Complete variable domain (other parts from reference TRBV9 and TRBJ1-2): DSGVTQTPKHLITATGQRVTLRCSPRSGDLSVYWYQQSLDQGLQFLIQYYNGEERAKGNILERFSAQQFPDLHSELNLSSLELGDSALYFCASSVGQGGGYTFGSGTRLTVV.

This chain links TRBV19 with TRBJ2-7, with 7 nucleotides matching TRBD1. Germline CDR1 and CDR2: LNHDA and SQIVND (reference sequence). The CDR3 spans 13 residues. Unmatched junction bases numbered 3, after V lost 5 bases and J lost 2 bases. CDR3 sequence: CASSWTGTYEQYF. The CDR3 DNA reads as TGTGCCAGTAGTTGGACAGGTACCTACGAGCAGTACTTC.

This clone appeared once. The chain recombines TRBV30 with TRBJ2-2, with 10 bases matching TRBD1. The CDR3 spans 16 residues. J lost 8 bases, V lost 0 bases, and 9 bases had no gene match. CDR1 is GTSNPN, CDR2 SVGIG, per germline (reference sequence). In DNA, the CDR3 is TGTGCCTGGAGTGTATGGCGACAGGGGGCGGAGGGGGAGCTGTTTTTT. This gives the protein CAWSVWRQGAEGELFF. The full variable domain, its missing parts supplied by reference TRBV30 and TRBJ2-2, is SQTIHQWPATLVQPVGSPLSLECTVEGTSNPNLYWYRQAAGRGLQLLFYSVGIGQISSEVPQNLSASRPQDRQFILSSKKLLLSDSGFYLCAWSVWRQGAEGELFFGEGSRLTVL.